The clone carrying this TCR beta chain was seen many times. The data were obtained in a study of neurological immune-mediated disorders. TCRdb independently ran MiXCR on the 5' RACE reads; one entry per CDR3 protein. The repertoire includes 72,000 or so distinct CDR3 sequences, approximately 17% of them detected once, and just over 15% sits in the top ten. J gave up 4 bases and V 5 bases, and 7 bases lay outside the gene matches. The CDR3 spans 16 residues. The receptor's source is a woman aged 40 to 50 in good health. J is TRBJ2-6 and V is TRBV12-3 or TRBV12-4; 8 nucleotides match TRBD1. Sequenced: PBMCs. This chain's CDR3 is CASSPPRGLGANVLTF. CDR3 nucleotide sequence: TGTGCCAGCAGTCCTCCCAGGGGGCTAGGGGCCAACGTCCTGACTTTC.